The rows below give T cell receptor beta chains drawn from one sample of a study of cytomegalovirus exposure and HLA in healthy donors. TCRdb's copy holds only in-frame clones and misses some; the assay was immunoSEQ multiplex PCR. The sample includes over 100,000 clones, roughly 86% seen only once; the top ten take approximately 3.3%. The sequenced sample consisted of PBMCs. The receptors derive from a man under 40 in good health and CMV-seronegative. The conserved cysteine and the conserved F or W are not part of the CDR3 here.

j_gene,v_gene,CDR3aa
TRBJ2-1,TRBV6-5,ASSWRGGGSEQF
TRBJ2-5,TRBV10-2,ASSFTRQGRGETQY
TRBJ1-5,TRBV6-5,ASSYGRGIQPQH
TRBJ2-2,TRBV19,ASSTQEMVGELF
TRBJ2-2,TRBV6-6,ASSYPAGGIEGELF
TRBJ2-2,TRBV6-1,ASSGRRENTGELF
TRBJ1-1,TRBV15,ATSRYTENTEAF
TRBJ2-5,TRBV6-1,ASSGLGLAGGAETQY
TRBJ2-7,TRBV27,ASREGGTYEQY
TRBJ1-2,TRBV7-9,ASSLAGGSGYGYT
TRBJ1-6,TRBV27,ASSRDSYNSPLH
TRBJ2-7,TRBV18,ASSPSFGAAYEQY
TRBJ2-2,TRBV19,ASSMRDRSGELF
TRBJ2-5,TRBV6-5,ASSPLAGTQETQY
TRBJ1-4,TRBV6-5,ASARQLSNEKLF
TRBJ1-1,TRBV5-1,ASSFETGRSGAF
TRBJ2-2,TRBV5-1,ASSLVAGNDMTGELF
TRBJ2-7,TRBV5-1,ASSLDPGDEQY
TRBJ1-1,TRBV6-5,ASSYSLRGLGTEAF
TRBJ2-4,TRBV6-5,ASSYSKQGRNIQY
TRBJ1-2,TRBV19,ASTLTQLGYGYT
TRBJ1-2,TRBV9,ASSGTGGRTNYGYT
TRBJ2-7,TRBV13,ASSRPGSRYEQY
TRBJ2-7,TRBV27,ASSLLPLDGGYEQY
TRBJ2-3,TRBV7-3,ASSLGGRVTDTQY
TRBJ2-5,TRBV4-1,ASSQGAGGRLETQY
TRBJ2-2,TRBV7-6,ASSAGGGDIGELF
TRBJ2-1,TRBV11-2,ASRPGDLARYNEQF
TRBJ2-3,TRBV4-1,ASSQVAGFYTQY
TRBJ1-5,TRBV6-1,ASSEVLNQPQH
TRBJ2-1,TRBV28,ASSTHGGRLNEQF
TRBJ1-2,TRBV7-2,ASSFRDINYGYT
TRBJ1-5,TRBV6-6,ASSYSNAGNQPQH